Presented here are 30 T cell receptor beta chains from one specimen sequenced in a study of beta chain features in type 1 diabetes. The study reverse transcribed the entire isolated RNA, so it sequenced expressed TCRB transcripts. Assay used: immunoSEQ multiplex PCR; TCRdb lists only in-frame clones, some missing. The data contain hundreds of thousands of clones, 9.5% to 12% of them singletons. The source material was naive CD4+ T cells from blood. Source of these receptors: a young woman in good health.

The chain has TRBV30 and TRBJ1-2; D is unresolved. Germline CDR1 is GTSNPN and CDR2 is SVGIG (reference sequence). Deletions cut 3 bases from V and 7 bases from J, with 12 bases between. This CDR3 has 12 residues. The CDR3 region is CAWSPHPSGYTF. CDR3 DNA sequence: TGTGCCTGGAGCCCCCACCCCTCTGGCTACACCTTC.

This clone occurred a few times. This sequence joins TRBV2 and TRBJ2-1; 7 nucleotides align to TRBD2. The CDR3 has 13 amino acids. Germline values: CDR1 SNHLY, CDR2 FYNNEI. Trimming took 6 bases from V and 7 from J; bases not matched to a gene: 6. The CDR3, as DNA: TGTGCCAGCAGCTCGGAGCGGGGTAATGAGCAGTTCTTC. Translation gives CASSSERGNEQFF. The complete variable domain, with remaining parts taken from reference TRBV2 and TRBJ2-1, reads EPEVTQTPSHQVTQMGQEVILRCVPISNHLYFYWYRQILGQKVEFLVSFYNNEISEKSEIFDDQFSVERPDGSNFTLKIRSTKLEDSAMYFCASSSERGNEQFFGPGTRLTVL.

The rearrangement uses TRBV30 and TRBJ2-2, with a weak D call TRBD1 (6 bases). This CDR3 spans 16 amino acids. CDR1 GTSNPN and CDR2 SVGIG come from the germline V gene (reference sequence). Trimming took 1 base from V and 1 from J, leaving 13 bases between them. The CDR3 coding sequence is TGTGCCTGGAGTGCGGCAGGGGCGAGGAACACCGGGGAGCTGTTTTTT. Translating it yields CAWSAAGARNTGELFF.

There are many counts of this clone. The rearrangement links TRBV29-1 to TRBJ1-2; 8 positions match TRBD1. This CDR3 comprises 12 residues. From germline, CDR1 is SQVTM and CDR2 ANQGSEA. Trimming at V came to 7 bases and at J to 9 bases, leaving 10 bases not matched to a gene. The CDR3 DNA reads TGCAGCGACGGACAGGGTAGGGGCAGCTACACCTTC. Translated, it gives CSDGQGRGSYTF.

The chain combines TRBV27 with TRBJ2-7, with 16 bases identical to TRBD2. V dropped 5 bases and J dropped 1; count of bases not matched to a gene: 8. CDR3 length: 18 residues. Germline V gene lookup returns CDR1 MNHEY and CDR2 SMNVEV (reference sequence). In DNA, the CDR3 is TGTGCCAGCAGTCCCCTGGGACTAGCGGGAGGGACGTCCTACGAGCAGTACTTC. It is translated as CASSPLGLAGGTSYEQYF.

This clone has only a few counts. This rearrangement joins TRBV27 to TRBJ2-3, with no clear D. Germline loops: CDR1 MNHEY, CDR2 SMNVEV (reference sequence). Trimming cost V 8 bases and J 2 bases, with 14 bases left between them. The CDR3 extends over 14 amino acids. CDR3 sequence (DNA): TGTGCCAGCTCCAGTGGGTACAACACAGATACGCAGTATTTT. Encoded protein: CASSSGYNTDTQYF.

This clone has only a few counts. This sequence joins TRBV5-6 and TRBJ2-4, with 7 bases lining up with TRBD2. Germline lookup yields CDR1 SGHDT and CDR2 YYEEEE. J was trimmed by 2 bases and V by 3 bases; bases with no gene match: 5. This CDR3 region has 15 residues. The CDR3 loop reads CASSSSGISKNIQYF. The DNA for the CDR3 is TGTGCCAGCAGCTCTAGCGGAATTTCCAAAAACATTCAGTACTTC.

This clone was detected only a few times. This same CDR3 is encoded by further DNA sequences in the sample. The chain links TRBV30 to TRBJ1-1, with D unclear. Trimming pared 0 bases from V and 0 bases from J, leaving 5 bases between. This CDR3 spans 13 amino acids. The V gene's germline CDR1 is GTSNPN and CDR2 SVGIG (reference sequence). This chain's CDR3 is CAWSVGLNTEAFF. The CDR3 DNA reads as TGTGCCTGGAGTGTAGGGTTGAACACTGAAGCTTTCTTT.

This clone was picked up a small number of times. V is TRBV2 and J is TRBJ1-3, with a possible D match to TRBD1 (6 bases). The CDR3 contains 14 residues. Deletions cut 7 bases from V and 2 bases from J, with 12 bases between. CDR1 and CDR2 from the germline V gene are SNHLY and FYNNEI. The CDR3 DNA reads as TGTGCCAGCACCCTACAGGGTCCTGGAAACACCATATATTTT. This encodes CASTLQGPGNTIYF. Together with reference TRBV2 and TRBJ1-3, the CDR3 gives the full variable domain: EPEVTQTPSHQVTQMGQEVILRCVPISNHLYFYWYRQILGQKVEFLVSFYNNEISEKSEIFDDQFSVERPDGSNFTLKIRSTKLEDSAMYFCASTLQGPGNTIYFGEGSWLTVV.

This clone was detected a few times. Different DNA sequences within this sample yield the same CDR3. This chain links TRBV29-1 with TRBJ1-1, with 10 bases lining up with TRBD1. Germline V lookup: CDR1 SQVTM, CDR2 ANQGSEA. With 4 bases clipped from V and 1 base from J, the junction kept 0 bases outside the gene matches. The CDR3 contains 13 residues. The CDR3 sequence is CSVGDRGNTEAFF. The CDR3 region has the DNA TGCAGCGTTGGGGACAGGGGGAACACTGAAGCTTTCTTT. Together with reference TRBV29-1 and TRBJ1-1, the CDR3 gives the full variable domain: SAVISQKPSRDICQRGTSLTIQCQVDSQVTMMFWYRQQPGQSLTLIATANQGSEATYESGFVIDKFPISRPNLTFSTLTVSNMSPEDSSIYLCSVGDRGNTEAFFGQGTRLTVV.

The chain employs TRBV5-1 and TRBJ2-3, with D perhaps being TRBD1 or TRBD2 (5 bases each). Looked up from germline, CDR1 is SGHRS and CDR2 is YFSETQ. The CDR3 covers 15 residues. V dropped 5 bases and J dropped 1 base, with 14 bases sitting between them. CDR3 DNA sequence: TGCGCCAGCAGGAGAGACGGGGACGGCACAGATACGCAGTATTTT. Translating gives CASRRDGDGTDTQYF.

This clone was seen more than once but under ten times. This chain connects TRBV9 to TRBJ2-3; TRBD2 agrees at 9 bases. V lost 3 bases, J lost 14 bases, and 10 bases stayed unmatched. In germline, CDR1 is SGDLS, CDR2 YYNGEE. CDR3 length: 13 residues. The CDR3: CASSASSGGLPYF. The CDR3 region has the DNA TGTGCCAGCAGCGCCAGTAGCGGGGGTCTACCGTATTTT. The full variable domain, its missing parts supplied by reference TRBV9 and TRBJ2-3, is DSGVTQTPKHLITATGQRVTLRCSPRSGDLSVYWYQQSLDQGLQFLIQYYNGEERAKGNILERFSAQQFPDLHSELNLSSLELGDSALYFCASSASSGGLPYFGPGTRLTVL.

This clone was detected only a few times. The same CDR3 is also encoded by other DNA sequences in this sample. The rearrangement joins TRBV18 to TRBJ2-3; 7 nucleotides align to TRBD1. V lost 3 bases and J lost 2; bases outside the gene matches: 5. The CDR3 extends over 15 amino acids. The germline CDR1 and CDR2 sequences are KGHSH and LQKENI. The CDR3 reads CASSPNRGLTDTQYF. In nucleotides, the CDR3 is TGTGCCAGCTCACCTAACAGGGGCCTCACAGATACGCAGTATTTT.

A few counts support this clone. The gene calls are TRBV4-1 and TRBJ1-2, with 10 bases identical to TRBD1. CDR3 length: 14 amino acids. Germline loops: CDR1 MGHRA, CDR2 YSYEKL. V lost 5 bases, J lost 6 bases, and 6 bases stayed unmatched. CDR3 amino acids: CASSAPGQGNGYTF. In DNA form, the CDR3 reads TGCGCCAGCAGCGCACCGGGACAGGGGAATGGCTACACCTTC.

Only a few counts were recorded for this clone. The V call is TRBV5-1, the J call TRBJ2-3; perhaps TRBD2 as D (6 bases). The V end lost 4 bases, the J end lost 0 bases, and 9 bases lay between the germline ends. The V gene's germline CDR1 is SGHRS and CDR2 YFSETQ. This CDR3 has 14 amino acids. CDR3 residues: CASSGGESTDTQYF. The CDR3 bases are TGCGCCAGCAGCGGCGGGGAGAGCACAGATACGCAGTATTTT.

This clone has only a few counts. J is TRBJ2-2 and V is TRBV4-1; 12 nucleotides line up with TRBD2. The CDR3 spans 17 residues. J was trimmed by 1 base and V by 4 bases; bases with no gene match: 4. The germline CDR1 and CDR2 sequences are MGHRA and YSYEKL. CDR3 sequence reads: CASSRPSGGVNTGELFF. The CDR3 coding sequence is TGCGCCAGCAGCCGCCCTAGCGGGGGGGTGAACACCGGGGAGCTGTTTTTT.

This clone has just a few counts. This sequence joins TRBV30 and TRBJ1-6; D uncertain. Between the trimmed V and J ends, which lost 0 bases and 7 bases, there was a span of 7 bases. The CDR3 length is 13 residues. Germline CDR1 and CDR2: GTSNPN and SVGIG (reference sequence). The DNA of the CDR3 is TGTGCCTGGAGTGTTGAGGAGAATTCACCCCTCCACTTT. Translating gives CAWSVEENSPLHF.

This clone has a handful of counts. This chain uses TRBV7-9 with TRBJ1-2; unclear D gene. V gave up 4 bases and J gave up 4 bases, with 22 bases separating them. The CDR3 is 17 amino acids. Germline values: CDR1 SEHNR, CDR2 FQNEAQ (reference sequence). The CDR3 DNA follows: TGTGCCAGCAGCTCGACCTCCGGGTCCCTAAGCGGCTATGGCTACACCTTC. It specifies CASSSTSGSLSGYGYTF.

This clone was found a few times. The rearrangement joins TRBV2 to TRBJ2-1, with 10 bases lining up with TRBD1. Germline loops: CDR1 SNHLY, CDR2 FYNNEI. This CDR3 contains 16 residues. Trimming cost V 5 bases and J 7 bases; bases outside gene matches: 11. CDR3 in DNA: TGTGCCAGCAGTTCGAGTCCGGGACAGGGGAGGAATGAGCAGTTCTTC. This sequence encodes CASSSSPGQGRNEQFF.

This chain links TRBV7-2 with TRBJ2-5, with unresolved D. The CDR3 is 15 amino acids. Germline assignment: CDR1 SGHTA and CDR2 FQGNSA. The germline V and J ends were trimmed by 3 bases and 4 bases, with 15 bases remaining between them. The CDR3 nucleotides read TGTGCCAGCAGCTTCAGCTCCGCTAACCTAGAGACCCAGTACTTC. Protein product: CASSFSSANLETQYF.

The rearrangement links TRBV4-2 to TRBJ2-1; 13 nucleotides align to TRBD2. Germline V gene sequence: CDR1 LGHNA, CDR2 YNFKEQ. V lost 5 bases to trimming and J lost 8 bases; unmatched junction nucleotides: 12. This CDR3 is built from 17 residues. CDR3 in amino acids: CASSSKVTSGGAHEQFF. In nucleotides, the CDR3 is TGTGCCAGCAGCTCAAAGGTTACTAGCGGGGGGGCTCATGAGCAGTTCTTC.

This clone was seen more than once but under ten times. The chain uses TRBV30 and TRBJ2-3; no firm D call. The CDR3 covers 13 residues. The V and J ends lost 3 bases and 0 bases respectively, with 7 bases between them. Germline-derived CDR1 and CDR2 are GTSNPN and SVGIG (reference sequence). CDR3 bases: TGTGCCTGGAGAGCCCAGAGCACAGATACGCAGTATTTT. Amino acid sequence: CAWRAQSTDTQYF.

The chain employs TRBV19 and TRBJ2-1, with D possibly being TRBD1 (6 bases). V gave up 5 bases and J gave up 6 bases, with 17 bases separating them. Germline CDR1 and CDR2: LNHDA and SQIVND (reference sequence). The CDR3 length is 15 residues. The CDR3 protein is CASSPVQGPSNEQFF. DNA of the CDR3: TGTGCCAGTAGTCCCGTACAGGGACCATCCAATGAGCAGTTCTTC.

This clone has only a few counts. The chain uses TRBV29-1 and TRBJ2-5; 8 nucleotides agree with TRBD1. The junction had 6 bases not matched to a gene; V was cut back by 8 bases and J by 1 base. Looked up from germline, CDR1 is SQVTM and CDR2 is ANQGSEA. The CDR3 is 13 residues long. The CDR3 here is CSSTRGPQETQYF. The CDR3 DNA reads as TGCAGCTCAACCAGGGGGCCCCAAGAGACCCAGTACTTC.

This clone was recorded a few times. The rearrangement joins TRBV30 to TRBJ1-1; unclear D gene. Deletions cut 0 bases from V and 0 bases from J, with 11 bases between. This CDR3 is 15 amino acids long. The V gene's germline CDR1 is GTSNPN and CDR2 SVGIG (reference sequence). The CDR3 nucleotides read TGTGCCTGGAGTGTACCCGTCAGGTTGAACACTGAAGCTTTCTTT. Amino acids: CAWSVPVRLNTEAFF.

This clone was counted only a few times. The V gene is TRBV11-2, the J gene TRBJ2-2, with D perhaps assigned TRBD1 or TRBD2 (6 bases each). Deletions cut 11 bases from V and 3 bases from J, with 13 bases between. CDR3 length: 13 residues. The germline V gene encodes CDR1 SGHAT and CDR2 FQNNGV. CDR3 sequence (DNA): TGTGCCGGGGGGACACTTTACACCGGGGAGCTGTTTTTT. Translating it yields CAGGTLYTGELFF.

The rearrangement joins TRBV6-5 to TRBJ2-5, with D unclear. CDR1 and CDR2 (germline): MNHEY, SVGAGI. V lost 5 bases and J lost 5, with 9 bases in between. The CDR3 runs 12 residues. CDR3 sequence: CASSHGRETQYF. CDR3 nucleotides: TGTGCCAGCAGTCACGGAAGGGAGACCCAGTACTTC.

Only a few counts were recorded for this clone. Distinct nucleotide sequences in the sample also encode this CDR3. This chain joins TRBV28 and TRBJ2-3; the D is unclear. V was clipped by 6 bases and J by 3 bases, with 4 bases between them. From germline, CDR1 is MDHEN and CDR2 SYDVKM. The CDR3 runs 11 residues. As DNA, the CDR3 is TGTGCCAGCAGCCTGACAGATACGCAGTATTTT. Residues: CASSLTDTQYF.

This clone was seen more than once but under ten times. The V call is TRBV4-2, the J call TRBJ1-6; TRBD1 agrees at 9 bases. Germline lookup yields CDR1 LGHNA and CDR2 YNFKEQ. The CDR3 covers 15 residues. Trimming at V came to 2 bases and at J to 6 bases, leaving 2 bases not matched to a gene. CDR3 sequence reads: CASSQIQGANSPLHF. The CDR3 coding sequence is TGTGCCAGCAGCCAAATACAGGGGGCTAATTCACCCCTCCACTTT.

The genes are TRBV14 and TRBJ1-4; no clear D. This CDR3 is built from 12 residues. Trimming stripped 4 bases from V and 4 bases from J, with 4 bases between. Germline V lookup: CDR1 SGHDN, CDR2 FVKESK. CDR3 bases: TGTGCCAGCAGCCCCTATAATGAAAAACTGTTTTTT. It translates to CASSPYNEKLFF.